Listed below are T cell receptor beta chains from one sample, sequenced in a study of blood T cell repertoires in COVID-19. Clones were read by immunoSEQ multiplex PCR, and TCRdb kept only the in-frame ones, dropping some. The sample consists of roughly 60,000 clones, roughly 85% of them appearing once. The sequenced sample was peripheral blood. These receptors were taken from a human donor in a cohort sampled during active or convalescent COVID-19. Both conserved end residues are trimmed from each CDR3.

V gene	J gene	CDR3 protein
TRBV28	TRBJ2-2	ASSLGQGYGELF
TRBV7-6	TRBJ2-7	ASSLVPDRGRDEQY
TRBV12-3/TRBV12-4	TRBJ1-2	ASSYPGSYGYT
TRBV19	TRBJ1-4	ASSFGSGPLEKLF
TRBV18	TRBJ2-2	ASSPTQDGTGELF
TRBV2	TRBJ2-1	ASSDGLANNEQF
TRBV13	TRBJ2-3	ASSLKPISTQY
TRBV4-1	TRBJ1-5	ASSQRDQGSYSNQPQH
TRBV5-1	TRBJ2-7	ASSSSGGASYEQY
TRBV5-1	TRBJ2-3	ASRYRGSSTDTQY
TRBV2	TRBJ2-7	ASTSEEGTYEQY
TRBV5-6	TRBJ2-7	ASSSLGWQGGTYEQY
TRBV7-2	TRBJ2-7	ASSLVGGGALFEQY
TRBV7-3	TRBJ2-2	ASSPQLAGGPGELF
TRBV7-9	TRBJ2-3	ASSLRGLAVNTQY
TRBV4-1	TRBJ2-7	ASSQGQGASEQY
TRBV29-1	TRBJ2-1	SVESAGVAYNEQF
TRBV7-2	TRBJ2-7	ASSSSTGQATYEQY
TRBV6-2/TRBV6-3	TRBJ2-3	ASSRIPLAGGTDTQY
TRBV11-2	TRBJ2-7	ASSLKRGGLAVSYEQY
TRBV6-1	TRBJ1-5	ASSGTGTGGSLSNQPQH
TRBV3-1/TRBV3-2	TRBJ2-4	ASSPWGEVQNIQY
TRBV6-6	TRBJ2-1	ASSQRTSGGASRSYNEQF
TRBV2	TRBJ1-2	ASKGDRVGGYT
TRBV4-3	TRBJ1-2	ASSQGTGSADT
TRBV6-5	TRBJ1-2	ASRLQGADYGYT
TRBV11-2	TRBJ1-5	ASSLGRQGDQPQH
TRBV12-5	TRBJ1-1	ASGLSQGASAF